Presented here are 28 T cell receptor beta chains from one specimen sequenced in a study of OX40 agonist ivuxolimab in advanced cancers. Sequencing was performed with immunoSEQ multiplex PCR; in TCRdb, only in-frame clones are kept and a portion is missing. This sample has approximately 7,000 clones, with under 85% found just once. The sample was CD4+ or CD8+ T cells sorted from blood, taken in a trial of the OX40 agonist ivuxolimab. All receptors derive from an adult with an advanced solid tumor such as melanoma, head and neck, liver or kidney cancer.

This clone was counted only a few times. The CDR3 sequence is CASTDGGSWNTEAFF. The CDR3 DNA sequence: TGTGCCAGCACCGACGGGGGTAGTTGGAACACTGAAGCTTTCTTT. The rearrangement uses TRBV9 and TRBJ1-1; D might be TRBD1 (5 bases). Germline CDR1 reads SGDLS; CDR2 reads YYNGEE. Trimming shortened V by 6 bases and J by 1 base, and 16 bases separated the two germline ends. The CDR3 is 15 residues long. The full variable domain, in which reference TRBV9 and TRBJ1-1 provide the parts outside the CDR3, is DSGVTQTPKHLITATGQRVTLRCSPRSGDLSVYWYQQSLDQGLQFLIQYYNGEERAKGNILERFSAQQFPDLHSELNLSSLELGDSALYFCASTDGGSWNTEAFFGQGTRLTVV.

This chain joins TRBV19 and TRBJ1-5; D gene unclear. V dropped 3 bases and J dropped 5 bases, with 11 bases sitting between them. CDR1 and CDR2 from the germline V gene are LNHDA and SQIVND (reference sequence). The CDR3 is made up of 14 amino acids. The CDR3 region is CASSMFPRYQPQHF. The CDR3 DNA reads TGTGCCAGTAGTATGTTTCCCCGTTATCAGCCCCAGCATTTT. Supplemented by reference TRBV19 and TRBJ1-5, the full variable domain reads DGGITQSPKYLFRKEGQNVTLSCEQNLNHDAMYWYRQDPGQGLRLIYYSQIVNDFQKGDIAEGYSVSREKKESFPLTVTSAQKNPTAFYLCASSMFPRYQPQHFGDGTRLSIL.

This chain links TRBV7-8 with TRBJ2-7; 8 bases are a match to TRBD1. CDR3 length: 14 amino acids. Germline CDR1 is SGHVS and CDR2 is FQNEAQ. The ends lost 5 bases at V and 1 base at J; junction bases unmatched: 4. The CDR3 DNA sequence: TGTGCCAGCAGCGCCGGGACAGGATCCTACGAGCAGTACTTC. It is translated as CASSAGTGSYEQYF. The full variable domain, completed using reference TRBV7-8 and TRBJ2-7, is GAGVSQSPRYKVAKRGQDVALRCDPISGHVSLFWYQQALGQGPEFLTYFQNEAQLDKSGLPSDRFFAERPEGSVSTLKIQRTQQEDSAVYLCASSAGTGSYEQYFGPGTRLTVT.

The V gene is TRBV7-6, the J gene TRBJ2-3; a weak D match, TRBD2 (6 bases). The CDR3 loop spans 15 amino acids. With 2 bases removed from V and 4 bases from J, the gap between germline ends came to 13 bases. In germline, CDR1 is SGHVS, CDR2 FNYEAQ. CDR3 nucleotide sequence: TGTGCCAGCAGCTTAACGTTAGCGGTAGCAGATACGCAGTATTTT. Translated: CASSLTLAVADTQYF.

The V gene is TRBV6-5, the J gene TRBJ2-2; 7 bases fit TRBD2. There are 16 residues in the CDR3. V trimming: 2 bases; J trimming: 6 bases; junction bases outside the gene matches: 9. Germline loops: CDR1 MNHEY, CDR2 SVGAGI. The CDR3 protein is CASSYPSGVGPGELFF. DNA of the CDR3: TGTGCCAGCAGTTACCCTAGCGGAGTAGGACCCGGGGAGCTGTTTTTT.

The chain combines TRBV27 with TRBJ1-4; no clear D. V lost 5 bases and J lost 6, with 13 bases in between. The V gene's germline CDR1 is MNHEY and CDR2 SMNVEV (reference sequence). There are 14 residues in the CDR3. This CDR3 reads CASSRWAWDEKLFF. The CDR3 DNA follows: TGTGCCAGCAGTAGGTGGGCATGGGATGAAAAACTGTTTTTT. The full variable domain, completed using reference TRBV27 and TRBJ1-4, is EAQVTQNPRYLITVTGKKLTVTCSQNMNHEYMSWYRQDPGLGLRQIYYSMNVEVTDKGDVPEGYKVSRKEKRNFPLILESPSPNQTSLYFCASSRWAWDEKLFFGSGTQLSVL.

J is TRBJ1-1 and V is TRBV19; weak D call: TRBD1 (6 bases). This CDR3 spans 17 amino acids. The ends were cut back, 5 bases at V and 1 base at J, with 20 bases in the middle. CDR1 is LNHDA, CDR2 SQIVND, per germline (reference sequence). The DNA for the CDR3 is TGTGCCAGTAGTGTCGCCGGACAGTACAGGCCGAACACTGAAGCTTTCTTT. Amino acids: CASSVAGQYRPNTEAFF.

In nucleotides, the CDR3 is TGTGCCAGCAGGACTCTAGCGGGGGGGCACTACGAGCAGTACTTC. It codes for CASRTLAGGHYEQYF. The chain couples TRBV28 to TRBJ2-7, with 12 bases identical to TRBD2. CDR3 length: 15 residues. The V gene's germline CDR1 is MDHEN and CDR2 SYDVKM. V shed 6 bases and J 3 bases; nucleotides not matched to a gene: 6.

V gene TRBV10-1 combines with J gene TRBJ2-3; D gene uncertain. Germline V lookup: CDR1 WNHNN, CDR2 SYGVQD (reference sequence). This CDR3 region has 14 residues. Trimming shortened V by 3 bases and J by 0 bases, and 7 bases separated the two germline ends. The CDR3 nucleotides read TGCGCCAGCAGTGAACTGACTAGCACAGATACGCAGTATTTT. It translates to CASSELTSTDTQYF.

J is TRBJ2-1 and V is TRBV4-3, with TRBD2 matching over 8 bases. Germline lookup yields CDR1 LGHNA and CDR2 YSLEER. The length of the CDR3 is 16 residues. After removal of 2 bases from V and 5 bases from J, the junction contained 8 bases not matched to a gene. CDR3 DNA sequence: TGCGCCAGCAGCCAATTTACTAGCGGAACCCACAATGAGCAGTTCTTC. Its protein product is CASSQFTSGTHNEQFF.

The chain uses TRBV9 and TRBJ1-2; 11 nucleotides agree with TRBD1. The J segment lost 7 bases and the V segment lost 2 bases, leaving 7 bases of the junction unmatched. CDR1 and CDR2 (germline): SGDLS, YYNGEE. This CDR3 comprises 15 residues. CDR3 sequence reads: CASSVEVGTGGGYTF. CDR3 coding DNA: TGTGCCAGCAGCGTTGAAGTAGGGACAGGGGGTGGCTACACCTTC.

This clone was counted only a few times. The V call is TRBV6-6, the J call TRBJ2-7; a weak D match, TRBD1 (7 bases). Trimming removed 0 bases at V and 6 bases at J, with 9 bases between. The CDR3 totals 13 residues. Germline V CDR1 and CDR2: MNHNY, SVGAGI (reference sequence). The CDR3 region is CASSYSRGAEQYF. The CDR3 bases are TGTGCCAGCAGTTACTCCAGGGGGGCCGAGCAGTACTTC.

V gene TRBV7-2 combines with J gene TRBJ1-1; 10 bases fit TRBD1. CDR1 and CDR2 (germline): SGHTA, FQGNSA. CDR3 size: 14 residues. V was pared by 5 bases and J by 4 bases, with 4 bases of the junction left unmatched. The CDR3 bases are TGTGCCAGCAGCCCGTGGACAGGGGGCACTGAAGCTTTCTTT. It encodes CASSPWTGGTEAFF.

The rearrangement uses TRBV4-2 and TRBJ2-5; the match to TRBD2 covers 12 bases. The DNA end is a closer match to TRBJ2-7, so the J assignment may be wrong. The CDR3 contains 21 residues. Germline V CDR1 and CDR2: LGHNA, YNFKEQ. In nucleotides, the CDR3 is TGTGCCAGCAGCCAAGCGTCGGGACTAGCGGGTTCCGTTGGCTCATTCTACGAGCAGTACTTC. Residues: CASSQASGLAGSVGSFYEQYF.

V gene TRBV7-9 combines with J gene TRBJ2-2; D is ambiguous. Trimming pared 3 bases from V and 0 bases from J, leaving 5 bases between. This CDR3 contains 14 residues. Germline V lookup: CDR1 SEHNR, CDR2 FQNEAQ (reference sequence). The DNA for the CDR3 is TGTGCCAGCAGCTTCGGAACGAACACCGGGGAGCTGTTTTTT. Encoded protein: CASSFGTNTGELFF.

The chain couples TRBV7-3 to TRBJ2-7, with D possibly being TRBD1 (5 bases). Germline V gene sequence: CDR1 SGHTA, CDR2 FQGTGA. Trimming left V 5 bases short and J 0 bases short, with 11 bases between. The CDR3 loop spans 14 amino acids. The CDR3 DNA is TGTGCCAGCAGCCCCGGCGACAGCTCCTACGAGCAGTACTTC. It specifies CASSPGDSSYEQYF.

The genes are TRBV4-3 and TRBJ1-1, with a possible D match to TRBD1 (6 bases). The CDR3 sequence is 13 residues long. The V end was cut by 0 bases, the J end by 8 bases, with 10 bases between. Germline V gene data show CDR1 as LGHNA and CDR2 as YSLEER. The CDR3 protein is CASSQEETGEAFF. The CDR3 region has the DNA TGCGCCAGCAGCCAAGAGGAGACAGGAGAAGCTTTCTTT.

The chain couples TRBV7-9 to TRBJ1-1; 7 bases are a match to TRBD1. Germline CDR1 is SEHNR and CDR2 is FQNEAQ (reference sequence). The ends lost 5 bases at V and 1 base at J; junction bases unmatched: 7. The CDR3 sequence is 15 residues long. In DNA, the CDR3 is TGTGCCAGCAGCCCGCGCGGGACAGAGAACACTGAAGCTTTCTTT. This sequence encodes CASSPRGTENTEAFF.

The chain carries TRBV7-6 and TRBJ2-7; perhaps D is TRBD1 or TRBD2 (5 bases each). V lost 5 bases and J 2 bases, leaving 13 bases between the germline ends. Germline assignment: CDR1 SGHVS and CDR2 FNYEAQ. The CDR3 has 14 residues. CDR3 DNA: TGTGCCAGCAGCCAAGGGACGGGGACCTACGAGCAGTACTTC. Protein sequence: CASSQGTGTYEQYF. Full variable domain (rest looked up from reference TRBV7-6 and TRBJ2-7): GAGVSQSPRYKVTKRGQDVALRCDPISGHVSLYWYRQALGQGPEFLTYFNYEAQQDKSGLPNDRFSAERPEGSISTLTIQRTEQRDSAMYRCASSQGTGTYEQYFGPGTRLTVT.

The chain employs TRBV7-8 and TRBJ2-4, with TRBD2 as a possible D gene (6 bases). Germline CDR1 and CDR2: SGHVS and FQNEAQ. The CDR3 covers 15 residues. Deletions cut 3 bases from V and 7 bases from J, with 16 bases between. Here the CDR3 reads CASSLVREYGNIQYF. CDR3 in DNA: TGTGCCAGCAGCTTGGTTCGGGAGTACGGGAACATTCAGTACTTC. The whole variable domain, remainder taken from reference TRBV7-8 and TRBJ2-4, is GAGVSQSPRYKVAKRGQDVALRCDPISGHVSLFWYQQALGQGPEFLTYFQNEAQLDKSGLPSDRFFAERPEGSVSTLKIQRTQQEDSAVYLCASSLVREYGNIQYFGAGTRLSVL.

This sequence joins TRBV19 and TRBJ2-3; no reliable D call. Trimming pared 9 bases from V and 3 bases from J, leaving 13 bases between. The CDR3 is made up of 13 amino acids. Germline V gives CDR1 LNHDA, CDR2 SQIVND (reference sequence). In nucleotides, the CDR3 is TGTGCCAGCGCAATGATGGGAACAGATACGCAGTATTTT. Protein sequence: CASAMMGTDTQYF. Combining the CDR3 with reference TRBV19 and TRBJ2-3 gives the whole variable domain DGGITQSPKYLFRKEGQNVTLSCEQNLNHDAMYWYRQDPGQGLRLIYYSQIVNDFQKGDIAEGYSVSREKKESFPLTVTSAQKNPTAFYLCASAMMGTDTQYFGPGTRLTVL.

The rearrangement links TRBV9 to TRBJ2-1; a possible D gene is TRBD2 (6 bases). CDR1 and CDR2 from the germline V gene are SGDLS and YYNGEE. V dropped 3 bases and J dropped 0 bases, with 13 bases sitting between them. The CDR3 length is 16 residues. The DNA for the CDR3 is TGTGCCAGCAGCGAGAGCGGGCTGGCCTCCTACAATGAGCAGTTCTTC. Protein sequence: CASSESGLASYNEQFF.

The chain has TRBV9 and TRBJ1-5; D unclear. This CDR3 contains 12 residues. CDR1 SGDLS and CDR2 YYNGEE come from the germline V gene. The V and J ends lost 7 bases and 0 bases respectively, with 5 bases between them. CDR3 nucleotide sequence: TGTGCCAGCGGGAATAGCAATCAGCCCCAGCATTTT. Protein product: CASGNSNQPQHF.

The chain employs TRBV5-1 and TRBJ2-7; D gene uncertain. Trimming stripped 4 bases from V and 0 bases from J, with 8 bases between. CDR3 length: 13 amino acids. CDR1 is SGHRS, CDR2 YFSETQ, per germline. DNA for the CDR3: TGCGCCAGCAGCGGCGTCAGCTCCTACGAGCAGTACTTC. It codes for CASSGVSSYEQYF. Full variable domain (rest looked up from reference TRBV5-1 and TRBJ2-7): KAGVTQTPRYLIKTRGQQVTLSCSPISGHRSVSWYQQTPGQGLQFLFEYFSETQRNKGNFPGRFSGRQFSNSRSEMNVSTLELGDSALYLCASSGVSSYEQYFGPGTRLTVT.

V usage is TRBV4-3 and J usage is TRBJ1-2; D is unclear. In germline, CDR1 is LGHNA, CDR2 YSLEER. The CDR3 is 15 amino acids. V dropped 4 bases and J dropped 4 bases, with 16 bases sitting between them. The CDR3 DNA reads TGCGCCAGCAGCCCATCCTTCGAGTTAGTCTATGGCTACACCTTC. Translated, it gives CASSPSFELVYGYTF.

This clone has just one count. The J gene is TRBJ1-2, the V gene TRBV6-5, with D hard to call. V was pared by 7 bases and J by 0 bases, with 6 bases between. The germline CDR1 and CDR2 sequences are MNHEY and SVGAGI. This CDR3 is built from 12 residues. DNA of the CDR3: TGTGCCAGCAAACAGCCTAACTATGGCTACACCTTC. It translates to CASKQPNYGYTF.

This clone qualifies as medium-sized (0.01 to 0.1%). The rearrangement joins TRBV6-6 to TRBJ2-2; D ambiguous. CDR1 is MNHNY and CDR2 is SVGAGI in the germline V gene (reference sequence). The CDR3 extends over 11 amino acids. V dropped 2 bases and J dropped 7 bases, with 2 bases sitting between them. The CDR3 nucleotides read TGTGCCAGCAGTTACGTCGGGGAGCTGTTTTTT. As protein: CASSYVGELFF.

The chain joins TRBV14 to TRBJ1-1; D call uncertain. The CDR3 has 13 residues. Germline V gene sequence: CDR1 SGHDN, CDR2 FVKESK. Trimming removed 0 bases at V and 2 bases at J, with 4 bases between. In DNA, the CDR3 is TGTGCCAGCAGCCAAGAACACAACACTGAAGCTTTCTTT. Amino acids: CASSQEHNTEAFF.